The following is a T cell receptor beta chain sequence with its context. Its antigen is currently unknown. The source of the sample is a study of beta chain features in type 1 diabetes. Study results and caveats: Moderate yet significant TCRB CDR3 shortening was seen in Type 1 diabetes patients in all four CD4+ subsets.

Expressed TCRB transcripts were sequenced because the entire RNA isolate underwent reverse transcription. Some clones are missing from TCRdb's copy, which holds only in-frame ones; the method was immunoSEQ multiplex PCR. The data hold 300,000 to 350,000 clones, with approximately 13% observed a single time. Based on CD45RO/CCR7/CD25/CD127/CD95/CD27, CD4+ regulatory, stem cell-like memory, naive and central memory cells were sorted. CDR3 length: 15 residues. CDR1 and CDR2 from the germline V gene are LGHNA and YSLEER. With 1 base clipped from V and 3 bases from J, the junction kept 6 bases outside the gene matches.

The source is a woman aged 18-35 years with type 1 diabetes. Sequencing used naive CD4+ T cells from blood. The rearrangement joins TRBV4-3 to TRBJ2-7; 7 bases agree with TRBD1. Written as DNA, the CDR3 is TGCGCCAGCAGCCAAGGGTGGGGACAGAACTACGAGCAGTACGTC. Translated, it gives CASSQGWGQNYEQYV.